This entry is about one T cell receptor (beta chain). Profiled with immunoSEQ multiplex PCR; TCRdb holds only in-frame clones, not every one. The data hold 9,500 to 12,000 clones, with 75% to 90% observed a single time. This sample is drawn from a study of tumor T cells in aggressive B-cell lymphoma. The CDR3 is 15 residues long. The V end lost 3 bases, the J end lost 1 base, and 12 bases lay between the germline ends. Germline V gives CDR1 MNHNS, CDR2 SASEGT. The sequenced sample consisted of tumor tissue. The chain employs TRBV6-1 and TRBJ1-2, with D possibly TRBD1 on 5 matching bases. The sequence came from an adult with diffuse large B cell lymphoma. The CDR3 sequence is CASSDGDRFNYGYTF. The DNA of the CDR3 is TGTGCCAGCAGTGATGGTGACAGATTTAACTATGGCTACACCTTC.